This passage covers 25 T cell receptor beta chains from one sample sequenced in a study of CD4 and CD8 cells across lung adenocarcinoma regions. TCRdb independently ran MiXCR on the PCR reads; one entry per CDR3 protein. Of some 22,000 distinct CDR3 sequences in the sample, around 52% were seen once. The sample taken for sequencing was CD4+ T cells from the center of a lung tumor. All receptors derive from a male donor with lung adenocarcinoma. The CD4 and CD8 labels of this study may be unreliable.

The V call is TRBV6-1, the J call TRBJ2-2; 10 bases agree with TRBD1. The J call may be in error: the DNA end matches TRBJ2-3 better. Germline CDR1 and CDR2: MNHNS and SASEGT. CDR3 length equals 14 residues. CDR3 sequence: CASLGQGITGKQYF. The CDR3 DNA reads as TGTGCCAGCCTGGGACAGGGGATAACCGGGAAGCAGTATTTT.

This chain links TRBV10-2 with TRBJ2-3, with TRBD1 identical over 9 bases. The J call is in doubt because the DNA end fits TRBJ2-1 better. Germline values: CDR1 WSHSY, CDR2 SAAADI. CDR3 length equals 13 residues. The DNA for the CDR3 is TGCGCCATCAGGACAGGGGCGGACAATGAGCAGTTCTTC. As protein: CAIRTGADNEQFF.

Concerning this clonotype: Sequence at one end of the junction differs from germline and may be a read error. The genes are TRBV27 and TRBJ2-6; a weak D match, TRBD1 (5 bases). Germline-derived CDR1 and CDR2 are MNHEY and SMNVEV (reference sequence). The CDR3 is 16 amino acids. The CDR3 region has the DNA TGTGCCAGCACAAGGGGTGGGATCTCTGGGGCCAACGTGCAGACCTTC. It encodes CASTRGGISGANVQTF.

The CDR3 coding sequence is TGTGCCAGCAGCTTAGAGGGGCTTTCTAGCGGGGACTACAATGAGCAGTTCTTC. It yields the protein CASSLEGLSSGDYNEQFF. The chain combines TRBV11-2 with TRBJ2-1; 9 nucleotides agree with TRBD2. Germline values: CDR1 SGHAT, CDR2 FQNNGV. J was trimmed by 3 bases and V by 0 bases; bases with no gene match: 9. The CDR3 runs 18 residues.

A remark on this clonotype: The conserved final phenylalanine or tryptophan is absent from the CDR3, which likely points to a read error. V usage is TRBV6-5 and J usage is TRBJ2-1; D not certain. The J call is uncertain, as TRBJ2-7 better fits the DNA end. The CDR3 is made up of 13 amino acids. CDR1 is MNHEY and CDR2 is SVGAGI in the germline V gene. The CDR3 DNA reads as TGTGCCAGCAGTTACGATAGCTCCTACGAGCAGTACTTA. It specifies CASSYDSSYEQYL.

This clonotype was seen only a few times. This chain connects TRBV6-2 or TRBV6-3 to TRBJ1-1, with TRBD1 identical over 7 bases. V was pared by 6 bases and J by 4 bases, with 8 bases of the junction left unmatched. Germline CDR1 reads MNHEY; CDR2 reads SVGEGT. The CDR3 contains 14 residues. The CDR3 protein is CASRRDRAFTEAFF. CDR3 in DNA: TGTGCCAGCAGAAGGGACAGAGCGTTCACTGAAGCTTTCTTT.

This clonotype was picked up one time. This CDR3 is missing its conserved last phenylalanine or tryptophan, likely due to a read error. Because the CDR3's place on the DNA is in doubt, the DNA is left out and the CDR3 is given as listed by TCRdb. The chain has TRBV18 and TRBJ2-3; the table's D call, TRBD1, has no DNA check behind it. Germline V gene data show CDR1 as KGHSH and CDR2 as LQKENI. The CDR3 is made up of 11 amino acids, end residues included. CDR3 loop: CIFVETGLHHV.

The chain couples TRBV3-1 to TRBJ2-1; 10 nucleotides line up with TRBD1. The junction had 8 bases not matched to a gene; V was cut back by 0 bases and J by 9 bases. Germline V lookup: CDR1 LGHDT, CDR2 YNNKEL (reference sequence). The CDR3 has 16 amino acids. CDR3 sequence reads: CASSQDVGTGVGEQFF. CDR3 DNA sequence: TGTGCCAGCAGCCAAGATGTGGGGACAGGGGTTGGTGAGCAGTTCTTC.

Regarding this clonotype: At one end, the junction sequence differs from germline, possibly due to a read error. V is TRBV10-1 and J is TRBJ2-4; TRBD2 might be the D (6 bases). In germline, CDR1 is WNHNN, CDR2 SYGVQD (reference sequence). CDR3 length equals 16 residues. CDR3 in amino acids: CASRRRGTVSQNTQYF. The CDR3 nucleotides are TGCGCCAGCCGGCGTCGGGGGACCGTGAGCCAAAACACTCAGTACTTT.

The genes are TRBV27 and TRBJ2-4; the D gene is possibly TRBD1 (7 bases). Gene TRBJ2-7 matches the end of the DNA better, so the J call may be wrong. Germline-derived CDR1 and CDR2 are MNHEY and SMNVEV (reference sequence). CDR3 length: 15 amino acids. The CDR3 DNA sequence: TGTGCCAGCAGTTTATCGCAGGGGGGATTCTACGAGCAGTACTTC. It encodes CASSLSQGGFYEQYF.

V is TRBV20-1 and J is TRBJ2-1; 9 bases map to TRBD2. J was trimmed by 6 bases and V by 1 base; bases with no gene match: 7. The CDR3 is 15 residues long. The germline gives CDR1 DFQATT, CDR2 SNEGSKA (reference sequence). CDR3 nucleotide sequence: TGCAGTGCTAGAGCTAGCGGGACGGCGGGCAATGAGCAGTTCTTC. This sequence encodes CSARASGTAGNEQFF.

The chain uses TRBV10-3 and TRBJ2-3, with 7 bases identical to TRBD2. Germline V CDR1 and CDR2: ENHRY, SYGVKD. The CDR3 contains 14 residues. DNA for the CDR3: TGTGCGGCGACCGGGGGGAGTGACGGACAAACCCAGTATTTT. Its translation: CAATGGSDGQTQYF.

With regard to this clonotype: One end of the junction varies from germline; a read error may be responsible. The V gene is TRBV6-1, the J gene TRBJ2-1; TRBD2 is a possible D gene (5 bases). Germline-derived CDR1 and CDR2 are MNHNS and SASEGT. The CDR3 runs 13 residues. The CDR3: CASSIIRTGEQFF. CDR3 DNA sequence: TGTGCCAGCAGTATCATACGGACCGGGGAGCAGTTTTTC.

As regards this clonotype: Its ends do not fully match the called genes, so a read error is possible. V usage is TRBV24-1 and J usage is TRBJ2-3; the match to TRBD2 covers 7 bases. The germline V gene encodes CDR1 KGHDR and CDR2 SFDVKD. The CDR3 loop spans 15 amino acids. CDR3 in amino acids: CATSNDRDYTDTQYF. In DNA, the CDR3 is TGTGCCACCAGTAATGACCGGGACTACACAGATACGCAGTATTTC.

The V gene is TRBV6-1, the J gene TRBJ2-4; 11 nucleotides align to TRBD2. Losses at the gene ends were 6 bases for V and 10 bases for J; bases not matched to a gene: 11. This CDR3 comprises 15 residues. The germline CDR1 and CDR2 sequences are MNHNS and SASEGT. The CDR3 nucleotides are TGTGCCAGCAGCCTACTAGCGGGAGAATCCGATATTCAGTACTTC. It specifies CASSLLAGESDIQYF.

The V call is TRBV6-4, the J call TRBJ2-1; 11 bases map to TRBD2. This CDR3 contains 15 residues. CDR1 MRHNA and CDR2 SNTAGT come from the germline V gene. V lost 6 bases, J lost 6 bases, and 7 bases stayed unmatched. The CDR3 spells CASSLTSGTVNEQFF. Here the CDR3 DNA reads TGTGCCAGCAGCCTGACTAGCGGGACCGTCAATGAGCAGTTCTTC.

This sequence joins TRBV9 and TRBJ2-4; weak D call: TRBD2 (5 bases). Trimming pared 3 bases from V and 3 bases from J, leaving 7 bases between. This CDR3 region has 13 residues. Germline values: CDR1 SGDLS, CDR2 YYNGEE. This chain's CDR3 is CASSERNKNIQYF. CDR3 nucleotides: TGTGCCAGCAGCGAGCGGAACAAAAACATTCAGTACTTC.

The chain links TRBV27 to TRBJ2-1; TRBD2 matches at 7 bases. In germline, CDR1 is MNHEY, CDR2 SMNVEV (reference sequence). The CDR3 totals 17 residues. The junction had 11 bases not matched to a gene; V was cut back by 6 bases and J by 0 bases. CDR3 sequence reads: CASSLWGGGDSYNEQFF. CDR3 coding DNA: TGTGCCAGCAGCCTATGGGGGGGGGGTGACTCCTACAATGAGCAGTTCTTC.

This clonotype was picked up many times. The chain is built from TRBV25-1 and TRBJ2-3; 8 bases agree with TRBD1. V was pared by 6 bases and J by 10 bases, with 3 bases of the junction left unmatched. The CDR3 has 11 amino acids. Germline CDR1 is MGHDK and CDR2 is SYGVNS. The CDR3: CASRSQGAQYF. For the CDR3, the DNA is TGTGCCAGCAGATCACAGGGGGCGCAGTATTTT.

V and J are TRBV4-1 and TRBJ1-5; no reliable D call. There are 17 residues in the CDR3. The germline V gene encodes CDR1 MGHRA and CDR2 YSYEKL. V lost 0 bases, J lost 1 base, and 13 bases lay in between. The CDR3 DNA is TGCGCCAGCAGCCAAGAGCCTCTTGGCAACAGCAATCAGCCCCAGCATTTT. It codes for CASSQEPLGNSNQPQHF.

As for this clonotype: The junction and the germline gene differ at one end; a read error may be behind it. V usage is TRBV6-5 and J usage is TRBJ2-6, with D perhaps matching TRBD1 or TRBD2 (5 bases each). Germline V gene sequence: CDR1 MNHEY, CDR2 SVGAGI. The CDR3 loop spans 15 amino acids. The CDR3 region has the DNA TGTGTCAGCAGACTCCAGTCTGTAAGCCCCGGGACGCTGTATTTT. It yields the protein CVSRLQSVSPGTLYF.

This clonotype was detected a few times. This chain links TRBV4-1 with TRBJ1-5; 7 bases agree with TRBD1. This CDR3 spans 17 amino acids. Unmatched junction bases numbered 5, after V lost 0 bases and J lost 0 bases. The germline V gene encodes CDR1 MGHRA and CDR2 YSYEKL. In DNA form, the CDR3 reads TGCGCCAGCAGCCAAGAAAGAGGGGGCGTTAGCAATCAGCCCCAGCATTTT. This sequence encodes CASSQERGGVSNQPQHF.

As for this clonotype: This could be a read error, since a much larger clone is one nucleotide away. CDR3 in DNA: TGTGCCAGCAGACCCGCGGGGGGGTCCGGGGCCAACGTCCTGTCTTTC. Residues: CASRPAGGSGANVLSF. This chain joins TRBV6-4 and TRBJ2-6; 9 bases match TRBD2. This CDR3 comprises 16 residues. The germline gives CDR1 MRHNA, CDR2 SNTAGT.

This chain connects TRBV25-1 to TRBJ2-7, with TRBD1 matching 9 bases. Per germline, CDR1 MGHDK and CDR2 SYGVNS. This CDR3 is 15 amino acids long. The J segment lost 2 bases and the V segment lost 4 bases, leaving 6 bases of the junction unmatched. In DNA form, the CDR3 reads TGTGCCAGCAGTGCGAGGACAGGGGACCCCTACGAGCAGTACTTC. This sequence encodes CASSARTGDPYEQYF.

Of note for this clonotype: An end of the junction does not agree with germline; a read error may underlie this. The rearrangement uses TRBV6-1 and TRBJ2-2, with D possibly TRBD1 on 7 matching bases. The germline gives CDR1 MNHNS, CDR2 SASEGT. The CDR3 runs 15 residues. The CDR3 reads CASRLQAGSTGEQFF. Written as DNA, the CDR3 is TGTGCCAGCAGACTCCAGGCCGGGAGCACAGGGGAGCAGTTTTTT.